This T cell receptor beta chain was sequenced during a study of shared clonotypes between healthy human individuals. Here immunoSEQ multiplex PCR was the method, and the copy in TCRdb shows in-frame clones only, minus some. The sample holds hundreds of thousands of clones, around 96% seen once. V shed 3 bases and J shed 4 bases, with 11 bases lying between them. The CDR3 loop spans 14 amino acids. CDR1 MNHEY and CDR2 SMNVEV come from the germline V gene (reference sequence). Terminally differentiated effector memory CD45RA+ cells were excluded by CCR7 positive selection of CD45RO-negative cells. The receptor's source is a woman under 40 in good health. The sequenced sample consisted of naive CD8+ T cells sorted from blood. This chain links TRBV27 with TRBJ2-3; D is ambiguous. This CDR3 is CASSFDVSSDTQYF. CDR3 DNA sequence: TGTGCCAGCAGTTTTGATGTTAGTTCAGATACGCAGTATTTT.